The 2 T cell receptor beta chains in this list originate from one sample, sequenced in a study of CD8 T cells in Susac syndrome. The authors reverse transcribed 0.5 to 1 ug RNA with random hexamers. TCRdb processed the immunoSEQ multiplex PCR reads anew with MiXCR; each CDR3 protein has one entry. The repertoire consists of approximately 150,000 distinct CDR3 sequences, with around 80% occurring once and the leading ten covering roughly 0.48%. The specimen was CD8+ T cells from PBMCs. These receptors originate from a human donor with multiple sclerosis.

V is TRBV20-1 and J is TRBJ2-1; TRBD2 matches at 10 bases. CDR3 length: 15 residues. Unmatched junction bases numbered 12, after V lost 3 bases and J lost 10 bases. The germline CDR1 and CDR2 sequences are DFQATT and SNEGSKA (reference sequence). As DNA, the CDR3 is TGCAGTGCTAGGGCTCTAGCGGGAGTTCCCCGGGAGCAGTTCTTC. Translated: CSARALAGVPREQFF.

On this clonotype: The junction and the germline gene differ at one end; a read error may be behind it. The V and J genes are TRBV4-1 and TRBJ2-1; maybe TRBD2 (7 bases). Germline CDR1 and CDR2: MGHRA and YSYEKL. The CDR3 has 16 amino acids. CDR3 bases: TGCGCCAGCAGACAAGAGGGGGGGAGGCCGTACAATGAGCAGTTCTTC. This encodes CASRQEGGRPYNEQFF.